This T cell receptor beta chain was documented in a study of T cells after yellow fever vaccination. The V end lost 1 base, the J end lost 8 bases, and 8 bases lay between the germline ends. Germline V lookup: CDR1 LGHDT, CDR2 YNNKEL (reference sequence). This CDR3 contains 13 residues. This clonotype was detected a few times. TCRdb fed the 5' RACE reads into MiXCR, producing one record per CDR3 protein. The table lists 450,000 to 550,000 distinct CDR3 sequences, about a fifth of them singletons. The rearrangement joins TRBV3-1 to TRBJ1-4, with D hard to call. This TCR came from a man in his late teens or twenties who received the YFV17D yellow fever vaccine. Sequenced material: PBMCs, taken less than 25 days after the first yellow fever vaccination. The CDR3: CASSQAVTEKLFF. For the CDR3, the DNA is TGTGCCAGCAGCCAAGCGGTAACCGAAAAACTGTTTTTT.